Below, 30 T cell receptor beta chains from the same sample are listed, as sequenced in a study of T cells in localized non-small cell lung cancer. Only in-frame clones appear in the TCRdb table, and some are missing; sequencing was by immunoSEQ multiplex PCR. The data show 35,000 or so clones, with 90% seen just once and around 4.1% held by the top ten. Source: peripheral blood, taken before any cancer treatment. These receptors came from a man aged 35-69 years with stage I lung adenocarcinoma.

This chain joins TRBV18 and TRBJ1-2, with D possibly TRBD1 on 6 matching bases. The CDR3 extends over 15 amino acids. The V end lost 0 bases, the J end lost 8 bases, and 16 bases lay between the germline ends. Germline CDR1 and CDR2: KGHSH and LQKENI. The CDR3, as DNA: TGTGCCAGCTCACCACCACTCTCTACAGGGATGGGCTACACCTTC. Its translation is CASSPPLSTGMGYTF.

The rearrangement uses TRBV6-5 and TRBJ2-1, with D unclear. CDR3 length: 11 residues. Per germline, CDR1 MNHEY and CDR2 SVGAGI. Trimming took 7 bases from V and 6 from J, leaving 7 bases between them. CDR3 DNA: TGTGCCAGCACCCGGGCCAATGAGCAGTTCTTC. As protein: CASTRANEQFF.

The gene calls are TRBV6-1 and TRBJ1-3, with D hard to call. The V gene's germline CDR1 is MNHNS and CDR2 SASEGT. This CDR3 has 14 residues. V dropped 6 bases and J dropped 0 bases, with 9 bases sitting between them. The CDR3 DNA reads as TGTGCCAGCAGCCTCACGAGCTCTGGAAACACCATATATTTT. Its translation: CASSLTSSGNTIYF.

The chain joins TRBV6-6 to TRBJ2-2; D ambiguous. Trimming left V 6 bases short and J 7 bases short, with 9 bases between. Germline-derived CDR1 and CDR2 are MNHNY and SVGAGI (reference sequence). The CDR3 runs 12 residues. As DNA, the CDR3 is TGTGCCAGCAGCCCGCCCAGCGGGGAGCTGTTTTTT. Translated: CASSPPSGELFF.

V usage is TRBV4-1 and J usage is TRBJ2-1; possible D gene TRBD1, 7 bases. CDR3 length: 16 residues. CDR1 and CDR2 from the germline V gene are MGHRA and YSYEKL. V gave up 1 base and J gave up 4 bases, with 14 bases separating them. The CDR3 reads CASSQAAGQTYNEQFF. The CDR3, as DNA: TGCGCCAGCAGCCAAGCGGCGGGACAGACGTACAATGAGCAGTTCTTC.

V gene TRBV5-1 combines with J gene TRBJ2-2, with D possibly TRBD2 on 6 matching bases. The V end lost 10 bases, the J end lost 3 bases, and 19 bases lay between the germline ends. Germline V gene data show CDR1 as SGHRS and CDR2 as YFSETQ. This CDR3 spans 15 amino acids. The CDR3 loop is CASIGGVGDTGELFF. CDR3 bases: TGCGCCTCAATCGGCGGGGTCGGGGACACCGGGGAGCTGTTTTTT. The complete variable domain, with remaining parts taken from reference TRBV5-1 and TRBJ2-2, reads KAGVTQTPRYLIKTRGQQVTLSCSPISGHRSVSWYQQTPGQGLQFLFEYFSETQRNKGNFPGRFSGRQFSNSRSEMNVSTLELGDSALYLCASIGGVGDTGELFFGEGSRLTVL.

The chain couples TRBV2 to TRBJ2-7, with D tentatively TRBD1 (5 bases). There are 15 residues in the CDR3. Germline V gene data show CDR1 as SNHLY and CDR2 as FYNNEI. The germline V and J ends were trimmed by 6 bases and 1 base, with 16 bases remaining between them. DNA for the CDR3: TGTGCCAGCAGCGCAGCTGGGCAGGGATCCTACGAGCAGTACTTC. It is translated as CASSAAGQGSYEQYF.

This clone was observed a handful of times. The V and J genes are TRBV9 and TRBJ1-5; TRBD1 might be the D (5 bases). The CDR3 consists of 14 residues. V dropped 0 bases and J dropped 4 bases, with 8 bases sitting between them. Germline CDR1 reads SGDLS; CDR2 reads YYNGEE. CDR3 sequence: CASSVAGENQPQHF. The DNA of the CDR3 is TGTGCCAGCAGCGTAGCGGGGGAGAATCAGCCCCAGCATTTT.

The V gene is TRBV9, the J gene TRBJ1-3; D uncertain. Germline V CDR1 and CDR2: SGDLS, YYNGEE. This CDR3 spans 17 amino acids. Trimming stripped 4 bases from V and 3 bases from J, with 20 bases between. DNA for the CDR3: TGTGCCAGCAGCCCCCAGGAGGGTAGGGTCGGTGGAAACACCATATATTTT. This gives the protein CASSPQEGRVGGNTIYF.

The rearrangement uses TRBV19 and TRBJ1-1, with D possibly matching TRBD1 (5 bases). CDR1 LNHDA and CDR2 SQIVND come from the germline V gene (reference sequence). This CDR3 has 16 amino acids. V was shortened by 3 bases and J by 5 bases, with 19 bases between the two germline ends. The CDR3 loop reads CASSIGDSITGTEAFF. As DNA, the CDR3 is TGTGCCAGTAGTATCGGGGACTCTATAACCGGGACTGAAGCTTTCTTT.

The chain employs TRBV6-6 and TRBJ1-5, with TRBD1 matching over 7 bases. CDR3 length: 16 residues. Germline trimming cut 5 bases from V and 0 bases from J; bases unmatched to any gene: 7. Germline V gene lookup returns CDR1 MNHNY and CDR2 SVGAGI (reference sequence). CDR3 in amino acids: CASSAGTDYSNQPQHF. The CDR3 DNA sequence: TGTGCCAGCAGTGCCGGGACAGATTATAGCAATCAGCCCCAGCATTTT.

The chain carries TRBV5-4 and TRBJ1-1; 11 nucleotides agree with TRBD1. This CDR3 spans 14 amino acids. The germline gives CDR1 SGHNT, CDR2 YYREEE (reference sequence). V dropped 4 bases and J dropped 7; count of bases not matched to a gene: 6. CDR3 coding DNA: TGTGCCAGCAGCCTCGGGACAGGGGGTTTTGAAGCTTTCTTT. It translates to CASSLGTGGFEAFF.

The V gene is TRBV9, the J gene TRBJ1-2; no firm D call. Germline V lookup: CDR1 SGDLS, CDR2 YYNGEE. The CDR3 is 17 amino acids. V dropped 2 bases and J dropped 0 bases, with 17 bases sitting between them. CDR3 sequence reads: CASSVGLSNRANYGYTF. CDR3 in DNA: TGTGCCAGCAGCGTCGGTCTATCGAACAGAGCTAACTATGGCTACACCTTC.

The chain combines TRBV5-1 with TRBJ1-1, with TRBD1 matching over 9 bases. In germline, CDR1 is SGHRS, CDR2 YFSETQ. The CDR3 contains 17 residues. With 4 bases clipped from V and 0 bases from J, the junction kept 10 bases outside the gene matches. Here the CDR3 DNA reads TGCGCCAGCAGCGAGAACAGGGGGCGGTTTATGAACACTGAAGCTTTCTTT. Protein sequence: CASSENRGRFMNTEAFF.

A single count supports this clone. This chain links TRBV19 with TRBJ2-5; TRBD2 is a possible D gene (6 bases). With 4 bases removed from V and 4 bases from J, the gap between germline ends came to 16 bases. The germline CDR1 and CDR2 sequences are LNHDA and SQIVND (reference sequence). The CDR3 sequence is 15 residues long. CDR3 DNA: TGTGCCAGTAGTAAATCCCGGGACTTCTCAGAGACCCAGTACTTC. This encodes CASSKSRDFSETQYF.

V usage is TRBV21-1 and J usage is TRBJ1-5; the table's D gene call, TRBD1, was not cross checked with the DNA. TRBV21-1 is marked as a pseudogene. The CDR3 spans 15 residues. The CDR3 DNA reads TGTGCCAGCAGCCCAGGTCCGTATAGCAATCAGCCCCAGCATTTT. Amino acid sequence: CASSPGPYSNQPQHF.

The chain joins TRBV19 to TRBJ1-1, with 9 bases fitting TRBD1. CDR3 length equals 15 residues. Germline values: CDR1 LNHDA, CDR2 SQIVND (reference sequence). V trimming: 4 bases; J trimming: 7 bases; junction bases outside the gene matches: 10. In DNA, the CDR3 is TGTGCCAGTAGTAGATATGGACAGGGGCTCAGTGAAGCTTTCTTT. It encodes CASSRYGQGLSEAFF.

The chain recombines TRBV5-1 with TRBJ2-7; 9 bases line up with TRBD1. V lost 1 base to trimming and J lost 5 bases; unmatched junction nucleotides: 7. In germline, CDR1 is SGHRS, CDR2 YFSETQ. CDR3 size: 15 residues. In DNA, the CDR3 is TGCGCCAGCAGCTTGTTGGGGACAGGGTCTCACGAGCAGTACTTC. Residues: CASSLLGTGSHEQYF.

The rearrangement links TRBV7-9 to TRBJ1-3; the D gene is possibly TRBD1 (5 bases). The CDR3 loop spans 17 amino acids. From germline, CDR1 is SEHNR and CDR2 FQNEAQ (reference sequence). V gave up 1 base and J gave up 0 bases, with 13 bases separating them. The CDR3 protein is CASSLVDWGNSGNTIYF. DNA of the CDR3: TGTGCCAGCAGCTTAGTAGATTGGGGGAACTCTGGAAACACCATATATTTT.

The chain combines TRBV18 with TRBJ1-1; 7 positions agree with TRBD1. V was pared by 2 bases and J by 5 bases, with 5 bases of the junction left unmatched. Germline assignment: CDR1 KGHSH and CDR2 LQKENI. CDR3 length: 14 residues. The CDR3 nucleotides are TGTGCCAGCTCACCAAACAGGGGTGGGACTGAAGCTTTCTTT. Translating gives CASSPNRGGTEAFF.

V usage is TRBV5-1 and J usage is TRBJ2-3, with D unclear. Germline CDR1 and CDR2: SGHRS and YFSETQ. Deletions cut 0 bases from V and 2 bases from J, with 10 bases between. The CDR3 is made up of 15 amino acids. The CDR3 protein is CASSLGASFTDTQYF. The CDR3 DNA is TGCGCCAGCAGCTTGGGGGCGAGCTTCACAGATACGCAGTATTTT.

The chain joins TRBV11-2 to TRBJ1-4; D is undetermined. This CDR3 comprises 12 residues. The V end lost 2 bases, the J end lost 8 bases, and 6 bases lay between the germline ends. Germline loops: CDR1 SGHAT, CDR2 FQNNGV. Written as DNA, the CDR3 is TGTGCCAGCAGCTTAATGGGGGAAAAACTGTTTTTT. Its translation: CASSLMGEKLFF.

The V and J genes are TRBV6-1 and TRBJ2-5; 11 nucleotides agree with TRBD2. With 2 bases clipped from V and 5 bases from J, the junction kept 4 bases outside the gene matches. This CDR3 is 15 amino acids long. Germline V lookup: CDR1 MNHNS, CDR2 SASEGT. The DNA for the CDR3 is TGTGCCAGCAGTGAAACTAGCGGGGGACGCGAGACCCAGTACTTC. Translation gives CASSETSGGRETQYF.

In this sample, this clone turned up a few times. The rearrangement joins TRBV2 to TRBJ1-2, with D uncertain. CDR1 is SNHLY and CDR2 is FYNNEI in the germline V gene. The CDR3 spans 12 residues. The V end was cut by 5 bases, the J end by 8 bases, with 12 bases between. The CDR3 DNA follows: TGTGCCAGCAGTCCTCCCCAGATCGGCTACACCTTC. This sequence encodes CASSPPQIGYTF.

The rearrangement links TRBV19 to TRBJ1-2, with unresolved D. CDR1 LNHDA and CDR2 SQIVND come from the germline V gene (reference sequence). The V and J ends lost 5 bases and 3 bases respectively, with 10 bases between them. CDR3 length equals 13 residues. The CDR3 sequence is CASSRPGDYGYTF. CDR3 nucleotide sequence: TGTGCCAGTAGTCGCCCAGGCGACTATGGCTACACCTTC. Variable domain in full (rest from reference TRBV19 and TRBJ1-2): DGGITQSPKYLFRKEGQNVTLSCEQNLNHDAMYWYRQDPGQGLRLIYYSQIVNDFQKGDIAEGYSVSREKKESFPLTVTSAQKNPTAFYLCASSRPGDYGYTFGSGTRLTVV.

This chain links TRBV10-2 with TRBJ2-2; D tentatively reads TRBD1 or TRBD2 (5 bases each). V dropped 6 bases and J dropped 4 bases, with 18 bases sitting between them. This CDR3 has 16 residues. Germline loops: CDR1 WSHSY, CDR2 SAAADI. This chain's CDR3 is CASRGVGSSSTGELFF. The CDR3 DNA is TGCGCCAGCAGGGGGGTTGGGTCAAGTTCCACCGGGGAGCTGTTTTTT.

V usage is TRBV6-1 and J usage is TRBJ2-3; D unclear. V was pared by 7 bases and J by 2 bases, with 16 bases between. CDR1 and CDR2 from the germline V gene are MNHNS and SASEGT. The CDR3 runs to 15 residues. DNA for the CDR3: TGTGCCAGCATTAGGGCCGGGTTCAACACAGATACGCAGTATTTT. Encoded protein: CASIRAGFNTDTQYF.

The chain is built from TRBV2 and TRBJ2-5; 10 nucleotides line up with TRBD2. The CDR3 is 17 amino acids. Germline-derived CDR1 and CDR2 are SNHLY and FYNNEI. Trimming at V came to 6 bases and at J to 2 bases, leaving 12 bases not matched to a gene. The CDR3 loop is CASSPKRGGLSQETQYF. The DNA for the CDR3 is TGTGCCAGCAGCCCCAAGCGGGGGGGCCTTAGTCAAGAGACCCAGTACTTC.

The rearrangement uses TRBV30 and TRBJ1-6; D is unresolved. Trimming took off 4 bases at V and 4 bases at J, with 20 bases between the two ends. This CDR3 is 17 amino acids long. CDR1 is GTSNPN, CDR2 SVGIG, per germline (reference sequence). CDR3 nucleotides: TGTGCCTGGATTTCGCAGTCCAGCGGGCTATATAATTCACCCCTCCACTTT. Encoded protein: CAWISQSSGLYNSPLHF.

J is TRBJ2-7 and V is TRBV5-6; D might be TRBD1 or TRBD2, each matching 5 bases. Germline lookup yields CDR1 SGHDT and CDR2 YYEEEE. The CDR3 length is 13 residues. V shed 4 bases and J shed 5 bases, with 13 bases lying between them. The CDR3 nucleotides are TGTGCCAGCAGCCCCGGGACCAGCCACGAGCAGTACTTC. Amino acid sequence: CASSPGTSHEQYF.